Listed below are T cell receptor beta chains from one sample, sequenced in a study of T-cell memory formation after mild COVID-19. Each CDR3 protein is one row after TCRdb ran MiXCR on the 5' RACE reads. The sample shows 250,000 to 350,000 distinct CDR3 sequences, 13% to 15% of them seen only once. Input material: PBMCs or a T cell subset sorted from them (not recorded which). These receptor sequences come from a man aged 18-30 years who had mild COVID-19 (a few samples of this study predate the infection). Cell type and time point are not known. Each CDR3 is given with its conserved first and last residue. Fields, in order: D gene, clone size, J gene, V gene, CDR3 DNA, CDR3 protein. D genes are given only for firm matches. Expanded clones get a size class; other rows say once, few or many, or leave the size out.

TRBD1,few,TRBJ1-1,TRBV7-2,TGTGCCAGCAGCTTAAACTCAGGGGGGCGGACTGAAGCTTTCTTT,CASSLNSGGRTEAFF
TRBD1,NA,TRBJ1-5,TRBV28,TGTGCCAGCAGCTTGGAACAGGGGAACAATCAGCCCCAGCATTTT,CASSLEQGNNQPQHF
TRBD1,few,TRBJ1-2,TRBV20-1,TGCAGTGCGAGACAGGGGAGCTATGGCTACACCTTC,CSARQGSYGYTF
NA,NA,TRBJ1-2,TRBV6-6,TGTGCCAGCAGTTACTCCGGCGGCGGTTTGAATGGCTACACCTTC,CASSYSGGGLNGYTF
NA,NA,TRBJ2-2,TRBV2,TGTGCCAGCAGTGCTAGCACCGGGGAGCTGTTTTTT,CASSASTGELFF
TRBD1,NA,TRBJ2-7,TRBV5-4,TGTGCCAGGACAGGGACCCACGAGCAGTACTTC,CARTGTHEQYF
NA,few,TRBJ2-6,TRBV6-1,TGTGCCAGCAGAGAAAGGGGAAAGGCCAACGTCCTGACTTTC,CASRERGKANVLTF
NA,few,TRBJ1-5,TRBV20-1,TGCAGTGCTAGTACAGGGCTAGCTAGCAATCAGCCCCAGCATTTT,CSASTGLASNQPQHF
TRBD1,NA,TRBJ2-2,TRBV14,TGTGCCAGCAGCCAAGATCTCACAGGGGGCCCCGGGGAGCTGTTTTTT,CASSQDLTGGPGELFF
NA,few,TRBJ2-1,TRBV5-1,TGCGCCAGCAGCCTCCTAGGGACGGGGATTTACAATGAGCAGTTCTTC,CASSLLGTGIYNEQFF
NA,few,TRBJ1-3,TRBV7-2,TGTGCCAGCAGCACCGGACCGTCGGGTCGAGGAAACACCATATATTTT,CASSTGPSGRGNTIYF
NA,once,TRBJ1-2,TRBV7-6,TGTGCCAGCAGCTCCTACCTTGGGGGGAAGGGTGGCTACACCTTC,CASSSYLGGKGGYTF
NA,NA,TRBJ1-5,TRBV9,TGTGCCAGCAGCGTAGGAGGGGGGCCTAATCAGCCCCAGCATTTT,CASSVGGGPNQPQHF
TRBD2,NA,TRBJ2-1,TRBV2,TGTGCCAGCAGGGTAGCGGGGAGCTACAATGAGCAGTTCTTC,CASRVAGSYNEQFF
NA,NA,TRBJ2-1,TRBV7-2,TGTGCCAGCAGCTTAGCGGGGGTTCAAGAGCAGTTCTTC,CASSLAGVQEQFF
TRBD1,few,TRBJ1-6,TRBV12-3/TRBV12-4,TGTGCCAGCAATCCGGGACAGGGCGAATCACCCCTCCACTTT,CASNPGQGESPLHF
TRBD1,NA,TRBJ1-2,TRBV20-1,TGCAGTGCTAGGGGGGACAGGGGTGGTAGTGGCTACACCTTC,CSARGDRGGSGYTF
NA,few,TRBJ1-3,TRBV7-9,TGTGCCAGCAGCTTAAGCAGGGTGGGCTCTGGAAACACCATATATTTT,CASSLSRVGSGNTIYF
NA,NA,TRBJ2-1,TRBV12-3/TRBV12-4,TGTGCCAGTATACAGGGCAATGAGCAGTTCTTC,CASIQGNEQFF
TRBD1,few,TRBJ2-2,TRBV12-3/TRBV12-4,TGTGCCAGCAGCCGAACCGGGACAGTTAAGGTCACCGGGGAGCTGTTTTTT,CASSRTGTVKVTGELFF
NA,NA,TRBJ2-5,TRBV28,TGTGCCAGCAGAGCCTTCGGGGAGACCCAGTACTTC,CASRAFGETQYF
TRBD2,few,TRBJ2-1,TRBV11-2,TGTGCCAGCAGCTTAGTCCTAGCGGCCTGGAATGAGCAGTTCTTC,CASSLVLAAWNEQFF
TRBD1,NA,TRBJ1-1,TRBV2,TGTGCCAGCAAACAGGGGGAAGGGGGCACTGAAGCTTTCTTT,CASKQGEGGTEAFF
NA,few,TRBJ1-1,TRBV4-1,TGCGCCAGCAGCCAAGATCCACCTGACGAAGCTTTCTTT,CASSQDPPDEAFF
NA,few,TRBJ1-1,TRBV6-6,TGTGCCAGCAGGCCGGGGACTGAAGCTTTCTTT,CASRPGTEAFF
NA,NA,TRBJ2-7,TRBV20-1,TGCAGTGTCCGGCCCCCCGGGGTCTACGAGCAGTACTTC,CSVRPPGVYEQYF
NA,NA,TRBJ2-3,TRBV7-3,TGTGCCAGCAGCCTACCACCCCTCGATACGCAGTATTTT,CASSLPPLDTQYF
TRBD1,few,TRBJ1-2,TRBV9,TGTGCCAGCAGCCTCGGACAGGGCCAGTATGGTGGCTACACCTTC,CASSLGQGQYGGYTF
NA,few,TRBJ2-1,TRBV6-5,TGTGCCAGCCTCCCGCCCGGGCTCAATGAGCAGTTCTTC,CASLPPGLNEQFF
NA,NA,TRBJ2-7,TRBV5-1,TGCGCCAGCAGCTTGGCGGGGCAGGACTCCTACGAGCAGTACTTC,CASSLAGQDSYEQYF
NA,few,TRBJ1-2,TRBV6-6,TGTGCCAGCAGTTACTCTCCCCAGGGGAGATATGGCTACACCTTC,CASSYSPQGRYGYTF
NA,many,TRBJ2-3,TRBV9,TGTGCCAGCAGCGTAGCCCCAGCGTTTAGCACAGATACGCAGTATTTT,CASSVAPAFSTDTQYF
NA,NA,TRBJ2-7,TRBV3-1,TGTGCCAGCAGCCGCCTGGCGGAGGGCGAGCAGTACTTC,CASSRLAEGEQYF
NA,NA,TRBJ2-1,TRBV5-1,TGCGCCAGCCATCCAGGGGTCTTCAGCTCCTACAATGAGCAGTTCTTC,CASHPGVFSSYNEQFF
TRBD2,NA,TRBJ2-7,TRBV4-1,TGCGCCAGCAGCCCGAGCCGCGGACTAGCGGTCTACGAGCAGTACTTC,CASSPSRGLAVYEQYF
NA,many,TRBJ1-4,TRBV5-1,TGCGCCAGCAGCTTGGGGCTCCGGGACGCTAATGAAAAACTGTTTTTT,CASSLGLRDANEKLFF
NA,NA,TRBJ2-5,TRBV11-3,TGTGCCAGCAGCTTACGCGGAGAGGATGAGACCCAGTACTTC,CASSLRGEDETQYF
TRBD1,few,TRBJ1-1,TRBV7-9,TGTGCCAGCAGCGATTCACATTATCGGGACAGGGACACTGAAGCTTTCTTT,CASSDSHYRDRDTEAFF
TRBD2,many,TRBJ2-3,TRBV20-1,TGCAGTGCTCCACTAGCGGGGGTCACAGATACGCAGTATTTT,CSAPLAGVTDTQYF
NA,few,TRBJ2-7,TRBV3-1,TGTGCCAGCAGCCAGGGATCGGACAGCACCTACGAGCAGTACTTC,CASSQGSDSTYEQYF
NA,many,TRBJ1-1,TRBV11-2,TGTGCCAGCAGCTTAAGGCAGGTTAACACTGAAGCTTTCTTT,CASSLRQVNTEAFF
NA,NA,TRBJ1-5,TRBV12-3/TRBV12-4,TGTGCCAGCAGTTTGTGGGGGGCTAGCAATCAGCCCCAGCATTTT,CASSLWGASNQPQHF
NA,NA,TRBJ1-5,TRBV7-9,TGTGCCAGCAGCTTAGTCACGGGGGCCAATCAGCCCCAGCATTTT,CASSLVTGANQPQHF
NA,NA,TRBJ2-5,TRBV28,TGTGCCAGCGCGGAGGGGGTACGAGAGACCCAGTACTTC,CASAEGVRETQYF
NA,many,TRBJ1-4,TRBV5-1,TGCGCCAGCAGCTTGGCCAGCCAGGAGGGAGAAAAACTGTTTTTT,CASSLASQEGEKLFF
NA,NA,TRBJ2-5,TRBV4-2,TGTGCCAGCAGCCAAGGAGGAGGGATCGGAGGTTTAGAGACCCAGTACTTC,CASSQGGGIGGLETQYF
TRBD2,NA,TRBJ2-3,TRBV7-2,TGTGCCAGCAGCCCCTGGACTAGCGGGGGACTAGATACGCAGTATTTT,CASSPWTSGGLDTQYF
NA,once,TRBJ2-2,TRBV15,TGTGCCACCAGCAGACAGGGAAGTGCCGGGGAGCTGTTTTTT,CATSRQGSAGELFF
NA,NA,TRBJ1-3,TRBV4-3,TGCGCCAGCAGCCAAGGCCCCGCGGGAAACACCATATATTTT,CASSQGPAGNTIYF
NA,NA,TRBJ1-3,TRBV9,TGTGCCAGCTCTGGAAACACCATATATTTT,CASSGNTIYF
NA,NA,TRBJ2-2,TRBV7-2,TGTGCCAGCAGCCCGTATTTGGGCCTGCAGTCCGGGGAGCTGTTTTTT,CASSPYLGLQSGELFF
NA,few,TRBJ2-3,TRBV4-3,TGCGCCAGCAGCCAAGATGGGCAGGGTATAGATACGCAGTATTTT,CASSQDGQGIDTQYF